The rows below give T cell receptor beta chains drawn from one sample of a study of a mutant IDH1 vaccine in newly diagnosed glioma. Their antigen targets remain unknown. Some clones are missing from TCRdb's copy, which holds only in-frame ones; the method was immunoSEQ multiplex PCR. The sample contains about 85,000 clones, roughly 91% of which appear only once. Sequencing was performed on PBMCs, taken from a glioma patient whose treatment included an IDH1 peptide vaccine. The receptors here all came from a woman aged 45-60 years with glioma. Each CDR3 is given with its conserved first and last residue. D genes are given only for firm matches. Clone size is stated in some rows and not others, as once, few, many or a class when expanded.

v_gene	j_gene	d_gene	abundance	CDR3aa	CDR3nt
TRBV19	TRBJ1-5	TRBD1	-	CASSPGQEGRPQHF	TGTGCCAGTAGTCCCGGACAGGAGGGTCGGCCCCAGCATTTT
TRBV12-5	TRBJ1-6	-	once	CASGPHYSESPLHF	TGTGCTAGTGGTCCCCACTACAGTGAATCACCCCTCCACTTT
TRBV2	TRBJ2-4	-	-	CASSGRNIQYF	TGTGCCAGCAGCGGACGGAACATTCAGTACTTC
TRBV5-1	TRBJ2-7	-	-	CASSSQGTEQYF	TGCGCCAGCAGCTCACAGGGAACCGAGCAGTACTTC
TRBV28	TRBJ1-5	TRBD1	-	CASSSATGGSFQPQHF	TGTGCCAGCAGTTCTGCCACAGGGGGGAGTTTTCAGCCCCAGCATTTT
TRBV7-1	TRBJ2-5	-	-	CASSLLRETQYF	TGTGCCAGCAGCTTGTTACGAGAGACCCAGTACTTC
TRBV7-7	TRBJ2-1	TRBD2	-	CASSSGLAGDNEQFF	TGTGCTAGCAGCTCCGGACTAGCGGGAGACAATGAGCAGTTCTTC
TRBV6-5	TRBJ1-2	-	once	CASSPPDLGGYTF	TGTGCCAGCAGCCCACCCGACCTAGGGGGCTACACCTTC
TRBV7-8	TRBJ2-7	-	-	CASSFASRGDRYEQYF	TGTGCCAGCAGCTTCGCCAGCAGGGGAGACAGATACGAGCAGTACTTC
TRBV5-4	TRBJ1-4	-	-	CASSFQRGDEKLFF	TGTGCCAGCAGCTTTCAGCGTGGGGACGAAAAACTGTTTTTT
TRBV10-3	TRBJ2-1	TRBD2	once	CAIGTSGHEQFF	TGTGCCATTGGGACTAGCGGGCATGAGCAGTTCTTC
TRBV5-6	TRBJ1-1	-	-	CASSLGNLNTEAFF	TGTGCCAGCAGCTTGGGCAACTTGAACACTGAAGCTTTCTTT
TRBV30	TRBJ2-1	TRBD2	-	CAWSPLAGGYNEQFF	TGTGCCTGGAGTCCTCTAGCGGGAGGGTACAATGAGCAGTTCTTC
TRBV5-4	TRBJ2-2	-	-	CASSFGTGELFF	TGTGCCAGCAGCTTCGGGACCGGGGAGCTGTTTTTT
TRBV7-9	TRBJ2-1	-	-	CASSLLSSYNEQFF	TGTGCCAGCAGTCTACTGAGCTCCTACAATGAGCAGTTCTTC
TRBV21-1	TRBJ2-1	-	-	CASSTRPGTSGTNEQFF	TGTGCCAGCAGCACCCGGCCCGGGACTAGCGGGACGAATGAGCAGTTCTTC
TRBV7-3	TRBJ2-2	TRBD2	-	CASSFSGRAPGELFF	TGTGCCAGCAGCTTTAGCGGGAGGGCCCCCGGGGAGCTGTTTTTT
TRBV29-1	TRBJ2-5	TRBD2	-	CSAVGLAVQETQYF	TGCAGCGCCGTAGGACTAGCGGTACAAGAGACCCAGTACTTC
TRBV5-1	TRBJ1-5	TRBD1	-	CASSFSGQEGPQHF	TGCGCCAGCAGTTTCTCGGGACAGGAGGGACCCCAGCATTTT
TRBV9	TRBJ2-7	-	-	CASSGGGGSGSEQYF	TGTGCCAGCAGCGGAGGGGGCGGGAGTGGTTCCGAGCAGTACTTC
TRBV18	TRBJ2-3	TRBD1	-	CASSLRTGQSTDTQYF	TGTGCCAGCTCACTAAGAACGGGACAGAGCACAGATACGCAGTATTTT
TRBV30	TRBJ2-7	TRBD1	-	CAWRGQGSYEQYF	TGTGCCTGGAGGGGACAGGGATCCTACGAGCAGTACTTC
TRBV2	TRBJ2-5	TRBD2	-	CASSAGTSLGETQYF	TGTGCCAGCAGTGCCGGGACTAGCTTGGGGGAGACCCAGTACTTC
TRBV18	TRBJ2-7	-	-	CASSQGIEYEQYF	TGTGCCAGCTCACAGGGAATAGAGTACGAGCAGTACTTC
TRBV10-3	TRBJ1-6	-	-	CAISGTASYNSPLHF	TGTGCCATCAGTGGGACGGCATCCTATAATTCACCCCTCCACTTT
TRBV2	TRBJ1-1	-	-	CASSERAGPRAFF	TGTGCCAGCAGTGAAAGGGCCGGGCCCCGGGCTTTCTTT
TRBV5-1	TRBJ1-3	-	-	CASSAQPNSGNTIYF	TGCGCCAGCAGCGCTCAGCCGAACTCTGGAAACACCATATATTTT
TRBV14	TRBJ1-6	-	-	CASSQNRDSPLHF	TGTGCCAGCAGCCAGAACAGGGATTCACCCCTCCACTTT
TRBV28	TRBJ2-5	-	-	CASSKGGGQETQYF	TGTGCCAGCAGCAAGGGGGGGGGCCAGGAGACCCAGTACTTC
TRBV6-5	TRBJ2-7	-	-	CASSSPGARQYF	TGTGCCAGCAGTTCGCCGGGGGCTAGGCAGTACTTC
TRBV25-1	TRBJ2-1	-	-	CASSRQGRDNEQFF	TGTGCCAGCAGTCGTCAGGGGCGGGACAATGAGCAGTTCTTC
TRBV6-5	TRBJ2-7	TRBD2	-	CATWGGIEQYF	TGTGCCACCTGGGGGGGTATCGAGCAGTACTTC
TRBV2	TRBJ1-5	-	-	CASSPESGGDQPQHF	TGTGCCAGCAGCCCCGAGTCAGGAGGGGATCAGCCCCAGCATTTT
TRBV13	TRBJ1-2	TRBD1	-	CASSFSGTGGIYGYTF	TGTGCCAGCAGCTTTTCCGGGACAGGGGGTATCTATGGCTACACCTTC
TRBV19	TRBJ1-5	-	-	CASSILGGQPQHF	TGTGCCAGTAGTATTTTGGGAGGTCAGCCCCAGCATTTT
TRBV10-3	TRBJ1-6	TRBD1	-	CAISDLGGSSPLHF	TGTGCCATCAGTGATTTAGGGGGCAGTTCACCCCTCCACTTT
TRBV10-3	TRBJ2-5	TRBD1	-	CAISFIRTGSGQETQYF	TGTGCCATCAGCTTTATAAGGACAGGGTCGGGGCAAGAGACCCAGTACTTC
TRBV10-1	TRBJ2-3	TRBD1	once	CTSSGQGTIIDTQYF	TGCACCAGCAGTGGACAGGGAACAATCATCGATACGCAGTATTTT
TRBV25-1	TRBJ1-1	-	once	CASGVGLNTEAFF	TGTGCCAGCGGTGTGGGTTTGAACACTGAAGCTTTCTTT
TRBV7-6	TRBJ1-5	-	-	CASSLAGGANQPQHF	TGTGCCAGCAGCTTAGCGGGGGGGGCTAATCAGCCCCAGCATTTT
TRBV28	TRBJ1-4	TRBD1	-	CASSRPGQGDEKLFF	TGTGCCAGCAGTCGGCCGGGACAGGGAGATGAAAAACTGTTTTTT
TRBV28	TRBJ2-5	-	-	CASSLSETQYF	TGTGCCAGCAGTTTGAGCGAGACCCAGTACTTC
TRBV7-8	TRBJ2-7	-	-	CASSPNRVEVEEQYF	TGTGCCAGCAGCCCTAACAGGGTTGAGGTGGAAGAGCAGTACTTC
TRBV6-5	TRBJ1-2	TRBD1	-	CASSQGAYGYTF	TGTGCCAGCAGCCAGGGGGCCTATGGCTACACCTTC
TRBV21-1	TRBJ2-7	-	-	CASSKKMGEGGYEQYF	TGTGCCAGCAGCAAAAAAATGGGGGAGGGTGGCTACGAGCAGTACTTC
TRBV9	TRBJ1-2	-	-	CASSVDGKGGYTF	TGTGCCAGCAGCGTAGACGGCAAAGGGGGCTACACCTTC
TRBV6-5	TRBJ1-1	TRBD1	-	CASSRTGGTEAFF	TGTGCCAGCAGCAGAACAGGGGGCACTGAAGCTTTCTTT
TRBV5-5	TRBJ2-3	TRBD2	-	CASSPRGLAGVLKLTDTQYF	TGTGCCAGCAGCCCGAGGGGACTAGCGGGAGTTCTCAAACTCACAGATACGCAGTATTTT
TRBV19	TRBJ1-6	TRBD1	once	CASTLTGTLSQGSPLHF	TGTGCCAGTACCTTGACAGGGACCTTATCACAAGGTTCACCCCTCCACTTT
TRBV5-1	TRBJ1-4	-	-	CASSLESYEKLFF	TGCGCCAGCAGCTTGGAGTCGTACGAAAAACTGTTTTTT
TRBV5-1	TRBJ2-3	TRBD1	-	CASSPWTGRTDTQYF	TGCGCCAGCAGCCCCTGGACAGGGCGCACAGATACGCAGTATTTT
TRBV5-3	TRBJ1-1	-	-	CASSTVRATEAFF	TGTGCCAGCAGCACAGTCCGGGCCACTGAAGCTTTCTTT
TRBV28	TRBJ2-5	-	-	CASSLDQLGQYF	TGTGCCAGCAGTTTAGATCAGCTTGGCCAGTACTTC
TRBV10-2	TRBJ1-6	-	-	CASIAHVNNSPLHF	TGCGCCAGCATTGCCCACGTAAATAATTCACCCCTCCACTTT